The T cell receptor (beta chain) described here comes from a study of blood T cell repertoires in COVID-19 (TCRdb year 2020). Looking at the study overall: The collaborator samples originated in the United States, Italy and Spain and spanned the acute and convalescent phases of COVID-19. Where available, HLA class I and class II types were taken from metadata supplied by the sample provider and were not determined by assay-based typing. The prospective study material was composed of cDNA or gDNA derived from T cells, B-cell-depleted T cells, or PBMCs. Samples came from the ongoing ImmuneRACE study (first 160 participants) plus 1,254 subjects from 6 global collaborators. Subjects who had been exposed to COVID-19, were actively infected with it, or had recovered from it provided the deeply sampled blood TCRbeta repertoires that made up the dataset. Sample metadata almost always included a de-identified subject ID, COVID-19 status, age in years and sex. The repertoires were released in a freely available public database intended as a resource for research on the immune response to SARS-CoV-2. Overall study results and their limits: The amount of clinical and demographic metadata varied by source and participant and was provided uncurated.

Collaborating institutions collected whole blood in K2EDTA tubes following their own protocols. For TCRbeta analysis, collaborator samples were shipped as frozen whole blood, as isolated PBMCs, or as DNA extracted from either sample type. This clone came up a few times. This clone's antigen is unknown. No base quality values were provided; no much bigger clone lies one nucleotide off. TCRbeta CDR3 regions were amplified from genomic DNA by means of the immunoSEQ Assay, a bias-controlled multiplex PCR. In the original analysis: The number of nucleated cells in each sample was estimated from the amplification of reference gene primers within the assay. Sequence reads were collapsed and filtered to measure the absolute abundance of every unique TCRbeta CDR3 rearrangement. Productive Simpson clonality was computed per sample as the square root of Simpson's diversity index over productive rearrangements. Imported from immuneACCESS, the table was reduced by TCRdb to in-frame sequences with V and J called. These copies leave out some clones; in studies compared against another copy, an unresolved V gene accounts for under half, and the cause of the remainder is not known. V, J and clone size were drawn from that table, and D and trimming were deduced from the DNA. The sample includes tens of thousands of clones, with about 86% observed a single time. In total, the top ten clones hold approximately 59% of the sample.

V sheds 3 bases and J sheds 0 bases, leaving 4 bases between their ends. From its cysteine to its phenylalanine, the CDR3 spans 13 amino acids. The CDR3 DNA has 39 bases and is translated from base 1. Looking up the germline V gene (reference sequence) yields CDR1 LGHDT and CDR2 YNNKEL. Here the chain combines TRBV3-1 (or the pseudogene TRBV3-2) and TRBJ2-3; the D gene is not confidently resolved. Sequencing was performed on peripheral blood. This sequence was found in a man between 70 and 80 years old with acute or convalescent COVID-19. CDR3 loop: CASSQSSTDTQYF. In nucleotides, the sequence is TGTGCCAGCAGCCAGTCTAGCACAGATACGCAGTATTTT.